The 24 T cell receptor beta chains listed next were all sequenced from one sample in a study of metastatic and nonmetastatic thyroid tumors. No patient had received any treatment before thyroid surgery. TCRdb re-called the PCR reads with MiXCR. The sample yields around 44,000 clones, over 25% seen once. The sample taken for sequencing was blood. The receptors come from a male donor with papillary thyroid cancer or a benign thyroid nodule (not recorded which). Some clones in this sample may be carry-over from other donors' samples.

This clone was recorded at least ten times. This chain links TRBV27 with TRBJ1-1, with D perhaps TRBD1 (6 bases). CDR1 MNHEY and CDR2 SMNVEV come from the germline V gene (reference sequence). This CDR3 is 15 amino acids long. V was cut by 6 bases and J by 4 bases, with 18 bases left in between. The DNA for the CDR3 is TGTGCCAGCAGATTCGACCCAGGGGTTTCCACTGAAGCTTTCTTT. Amino acids: CASRFDPGVSTEAFF.

This clone was seen only a few times. A much larger clone is a single base away; this may be a read error. V gene TRBV6-1 combines with J gene TRBJ2-5; 7 nucleotides align to TRBD1. The germline V gene has CDR1 MNHNS and CDR2 SASEGT. V shed 11 bases, J shed 4 bases, and the junction held 7 bases outside the gene matches. This CDR3 comprises 12 residues. This CDR3 is CADRDSGETQYF. The CDR3 region has the DNA TGTGCCGACCGGGACAGCGGAGAGACCCAGTACTTC.

The genes are TRBV9 and TRBJ2-7; D unclear. V was clipped by 4 bases and J by 1 base, with 9 bases between them. The germline V gene has CDR1 SGDLS and CDR2 YYNGEE. This CDR3 is built from 13 residues. The CDR3 sequence is CASSKGGSYEQYF. The DNA for the CDR3 is TGTGCCAGCAGCAAGGGCGGTTCCTACGAGCAGTACTTC.

On this clone itself: The junction does not match germline at one end; this may be a read error. V gene TRBV6-2 or TRBV6-3 combines with J gene TRBJ1-6; D gene unclear. Germline V CDR1 and CDR2: MNHEY, SVGEGT. This CDR3 is built from 18 residues. The CDR3 DNA sequence: TGTGCCAGCAGTCTTAGTGGTACCCTCCGCTCCTATAATTCACACCTCCCCTTT. Translation: CASSLSGTLRSYNSHLPF.

This clone was recorded at least ten times. The chain recombines TRBV12-3 or TRBV12-4 with TRBJ2-5; 9 nucleotides align to TRBD2. Trimming at V came to 7 bases and at J to 5 bases, leaving 5 bases not matched to a gene. This CDR3 is built from 13 residues. The CDR3 DNA follows: TGTGCCAGCACCCTAGCGGGGATGGAGACCCAGTACTTC. It translates to CASTLAGMETQYF.

The sample holds many counts of this clone. CDR3 residues: CSAGADTQYF. The DNA of the CDR3 is TGCAGTGCTGGGGCAGATACGCAGTATTTT. The chain couples TRBV20-1 to TRBJ2-3; no firm D call. The CDR3 covers 10 residues. Trimming removed 5 bases from V and 4 bases from J, with 4 bases in between. CDR1 and CDR2 (germline): DFQATT, SNEGSKA (reference sequence).

Within the sample, this clone is medium-sized. The rearrangement joins TRBV6-2 or TRBV6-3 to TRBJ1-6, with TRBD1 identical over 7 bases. This CDR3 has 14 residues. Germline-derived CDR1 and CDR2 are MNHEY and SVGEGT. Unmatched junction bases numbered 8, after V lost 6 bases and J lost 9 bases. CDR3 sequence (DNA): TGTGCCAGCAGAACAGGGGCGATCAGTTCACCCCTCCACTTT. Residues: CASRTGAISSPLHF.

This clone has more than one count but fewer than ten. Written as DNA, the CDR3 is TGTGCCAGCACCCCATCCTACGAGCAGTACTTC. Protein: CASTPSYEQYF. This chain uses TRBV6-4 with TRBJ2-7, with D unclear. The germline gives CDR1 MRHNA, CDR2 SNTAGT. The CDR3 consists of 11 residues. Trimming removed 7 bases at V and 1 base at J, with 5 bases between.

This clone has more than one count but fewer than ten. The identical CDR3 is also encoded by other nucleotide sequences in the sample. This chain joins TRBV7-3 and TRBJ2-5; D might be TRBD2 (6 bases). There are 15 residues in the CDR3. Between the trimmed V and J ends, which lost 5 bases and 5 bases, there was a span of 18 bases. The germline gives CDR1 SGHTA, CDR2 FQGTGA. The CDR3 loop reads CASSAGGGKGETQYF. The CDR3 nucleotides read TGTGCCAGCAGCGCCGGTGGGGGGAAAGGGGAGACCCAGTACTTC.

This sequence joins TRBV4-2 and TRBJ1-1, with D perhaps matching TRBD1 (6 bases). The CDR3 covers 13 residues. Per germline, CDR1 LGHNA and CDR2 YNFKEQ. Trimming stripped 2 bases from V and 9 bases from J, with 13 bases between. Here the CDR3 DNA reads TGTGCCAGCAGCCAACGCTCAGGGGAACAAGCTTTCTTT. Its protein product is CASSQRSGEQAFF.

This clone rates as medium-sized. This chain connects TRBV6-2 or TRBV6-3 to TRBJ2-7; D is ambiguous. This CDR3 comprises 14 residues. V lost 2 bases and J lost 4, with 12 bases in between. Germline V gene lookup returns CDR1 MNHEY and CDR2 SVGEGT. The CDR3 protein is CASSYPGNGYEQYF. The CDR3 coding sequence is TGTGCCAGCAGTTACCCTGGGAATGGGTACGAGCAGTACTTC.

This clone is categorized as medium-sized. The chain has TRBV9 and TRBJ1-6; possible D gene TRBD1, 5 bases. Germline CDR1 SGDLS, CDR2 YYNGEE. This CDR3 has 18 residues. V dropped 4 bases and J dropped 0 bases, with 17 bases sitting between them. As DNA, the CDR3 is TGTGCCAGCAGCCCCCGCCGGGACCTGAGCTCCTATAATTCACCCCTCCACTTT. Encoded protein: CASSPRRDLSSYNSPLHF.

The V gene is TRBV6-1, the J gene TRBJ1-5; TRBD1 agrees at 12 bases. Germline V gene data show CDR1 as MNHNS and CDR2 as SASEGT. The V gene end was trimmed by 4 bases and the J gene end by 5 bases; junction bases not matched to a gene: 6. This CDR3 has 16 amino acids. CDR3 sequence (DNA): TGTGCCAGCAGTGGCCGGGACAGGGGGCTTCATCAGCCCCAGCATTTT. Its translation: CASSGRDRGLHQPQHF.

This clone showed up many times. This chain connects TRBV5-1 to TRBJ2-7, with unresolved D. Germline CDR1 and CDR2: SGHRS and YFSETQ. Trimming pared 3 bases from V and 1 base from J, leaving 8 bases between. This CDR3 is built from 13 residues. The CDR3 here is CASSSYVSYEQYF. CDR3 nucleotides: TGCGCCAGCAGCTCCTATGTGTCCTACGAGCAGTACTTC.

A few counts support this clone. This rearrangement joins TRBV19 to TRBJ2-2; D not certain. V was pared by 2 bases and J by 7 bases, with 5 bases between. The CDR3 runs to 12 residues. Per the germline V gene, CDR1 is LNHDA and CDR2 is SQIVND (reference sequence). In DNA form, the CDR3 reads TGTGCCAGTAGTATAATCTACGGGGAGCTGTTTTTT. Its protein is CASSIIYGELFF.

This clone was seen many times. CDR3 sequence reads: CASSQDPPRFRGGLKETQYF. Written as DNA, the CDR3 is TGCGCCAGCAGCCAAGATCCACCCCGTTTCCGCGGGGGGCTAAAAGAGACCCAGTACTTC. This chain joins TRBV4-1 and TRBJ2-5, with 8 bases that match TRBD2. With V trimmed by 0 bases and J by 3 bases, 18 bases remained unmatched. Germline values: CDR1 MGHRA, CDR2 YSYEKL. This CDR3 has 20 amino acids.

This clone came up many times. The V call is TRBV7-8, the J call TRBJ2-3; no clear D gene. Trimming took off 5 bases at V and 6 bases at J, with 9 bases between the two ends. The CDR3 extends over 12 amino acids. Looked up from germline, CDR1 is SGHVS and CDR2 is FQNEAQ. CDR3 nucleotides: TGTGCCAGCAGCACCCCTCCTGATACGCAGTATTTT. Its translation: CASSTPPDTQYF.

This clone ranks as medium-sized. The rearrangement links TRBV7-9 to TRBJ2-5, with 10 bases identical to TRBD1. V lost 5 bases and J lost 5; bases outside the gene matches: 11. Germline V gives CDR1 SEHNR, CDR2 FQNEAQ (reference sequence). The CDR3 extends over 16 amino acids. CDR3: CASSNRDRGVFETQYF. DNA for the CDR3: TGTGCCAGCAGCAACCGGGACAGGGGTGTTTTCGAGACCCAGTACTTC.

With regard to this clone: The junction departs from germline at one end; a sequencing error may be responsible. Additional DNA sequences in this sample encode the identical CDR3. V gene TRBV27 combines with J gene TRBJ1-3; D remains ambiguous. This CDR3 has 14 residues. Germline V gene data show CDR1 as MNHEY and CDR2 as SMNVEV (reference sequence). In DNA form, the CDR3 reads TGTGCAAGCAGTATTAATTACTCTGGAAACACCATATATTTT. Translating it yields CASSINYSGNTIYF.

In its sample, this clone was seen many times. The chain links TRBV7-9 to TRBJ2-2, with 10 nucleotides matching TRBD1. Trimming took 5 bases from V and 3 from J; bases not matched to a gene: 0. The CDR3 runs 14 residues. The germline CDR1 and CDR2 sequences are SEHNR and FQNEAQ (reference sequence). For the CDR3, the DNA is TGTGCCAGCAGCGGGACAGGGGACACCGGGGAGCTGTTTTTT. This codes for CASSGTGDTGELFF.

The chain links TRBV11-3 to TRBJ2-3; 8 bases align to TRBD1. Germline V CDR1 and CDR2: SGHNT, YENEEA. The V gene end was trimmed by 5 bases and the J gene end by 0 bases; junction bases not matched to a gene: 1. This CDR3 spans 14 amino acids. The CDR3 protein is CASSHRGSTDTQYF. The CDR3 DNA follows: TGTGCCAGCAGCCACAGGGGGAGCACAGATACGCAGTATTTT.

By frequency in the sample, this clone is medium-sized. The chain joins TRBV20-1 to TRBJ1-5; no firm D call. The CDR3 extends over 15 amino acids. Germline assignment: CDR1 DFQATT and CDR2 SNEGSKA (reference sequence). Between the trimmed V and J ends, which lost 1 base and 1 base, there was a span of 11 bases. The CDR3: CSARALADSNQPQHF. The CDR3 coding sequence is TGCAGTGCTAGAGCTCTCGCGGACAGCAATCAGCCCCAGCATTTT.

In its sample, this clone ranks as medium-sized. The CDR3 coding sequence is TGTGCCAGCAGTTTATCGAGTACAGGGAGGTACGAGCAGTACTTC. Residues: CASSLSSTGRYEQYF. The rearrangement links TRBV27 to TRBJ2-7; either TRBD1 or TRBD2 may supply D (6 bases each). The CDR3 has 15 residues. Per the germline V gene, CDR1 is MNHEY and CDR2 is SMNVEV (reference sequence). With 0 bases removed from V and 4 bases from J, the gap between germline ends came to 13 bases.

The chain links TRBV7-2 to TRBJ1-2; no reliable D call. CDR3 length: 13 amino acids. The V end was cut by 5 bases, the J end by 2 bases, with 9 bases between. CDR1 is SGHTA and CDR2 is FQGNSA in the germline V gene. The CDR3 protein is CASSQDQNYGYTF. As DNA, the CDR3 is TGTGCCAGCAGCCAGGATCAGAACTATGGCTACACCTTC.